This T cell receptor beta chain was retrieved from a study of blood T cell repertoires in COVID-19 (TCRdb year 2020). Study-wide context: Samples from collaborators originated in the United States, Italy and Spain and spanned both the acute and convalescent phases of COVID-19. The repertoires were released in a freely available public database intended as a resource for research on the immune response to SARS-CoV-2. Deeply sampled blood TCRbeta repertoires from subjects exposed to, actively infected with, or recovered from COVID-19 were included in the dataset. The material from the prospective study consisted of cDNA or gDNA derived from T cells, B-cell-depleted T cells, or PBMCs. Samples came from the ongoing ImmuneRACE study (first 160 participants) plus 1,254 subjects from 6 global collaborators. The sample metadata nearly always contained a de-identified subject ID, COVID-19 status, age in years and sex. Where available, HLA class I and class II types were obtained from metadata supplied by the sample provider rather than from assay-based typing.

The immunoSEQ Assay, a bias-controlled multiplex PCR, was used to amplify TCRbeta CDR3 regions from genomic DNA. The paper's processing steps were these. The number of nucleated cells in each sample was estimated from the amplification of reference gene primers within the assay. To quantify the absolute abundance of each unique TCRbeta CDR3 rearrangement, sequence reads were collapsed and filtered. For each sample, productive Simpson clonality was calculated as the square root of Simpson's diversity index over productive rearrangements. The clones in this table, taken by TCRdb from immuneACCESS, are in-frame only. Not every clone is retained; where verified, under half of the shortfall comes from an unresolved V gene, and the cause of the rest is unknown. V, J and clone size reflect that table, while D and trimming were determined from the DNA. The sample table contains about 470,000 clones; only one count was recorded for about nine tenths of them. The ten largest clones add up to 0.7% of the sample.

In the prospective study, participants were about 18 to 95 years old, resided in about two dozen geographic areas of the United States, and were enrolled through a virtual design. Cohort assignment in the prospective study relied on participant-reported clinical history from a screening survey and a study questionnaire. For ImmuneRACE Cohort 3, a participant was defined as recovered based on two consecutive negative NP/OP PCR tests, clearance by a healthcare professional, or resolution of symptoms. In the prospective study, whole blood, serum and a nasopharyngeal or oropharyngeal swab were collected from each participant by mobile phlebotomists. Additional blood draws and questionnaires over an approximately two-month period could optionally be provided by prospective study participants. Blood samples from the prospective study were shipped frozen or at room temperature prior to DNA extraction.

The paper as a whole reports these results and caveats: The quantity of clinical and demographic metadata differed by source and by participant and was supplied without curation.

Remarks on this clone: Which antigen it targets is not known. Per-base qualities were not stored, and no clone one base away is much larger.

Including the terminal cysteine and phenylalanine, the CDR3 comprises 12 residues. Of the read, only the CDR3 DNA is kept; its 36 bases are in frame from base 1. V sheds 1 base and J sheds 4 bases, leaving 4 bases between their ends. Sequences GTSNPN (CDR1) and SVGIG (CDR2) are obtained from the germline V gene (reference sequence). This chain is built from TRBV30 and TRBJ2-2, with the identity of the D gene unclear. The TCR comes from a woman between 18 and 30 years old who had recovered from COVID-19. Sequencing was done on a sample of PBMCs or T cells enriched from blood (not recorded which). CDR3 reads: CAWSASTGELFF. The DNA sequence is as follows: TGTGCCTGGAGTGCGAGCACCGGGGAGCTGTTTTTT.